The 9 T cell receptor beta chains in this list originate from one sample, sequenced in a study of blood T cell repertoires in COVID-19. The table came from immunoSEQ multiplex PCR; TCRdb's copy has only in-frame clones and leaves some out. Found here are almost 250,000 clones, around 89% of them singletons; the top ten hold 3.5% to 4.5%. The sample taken for sequencing was PBMCs or T cells enriched from blood (not recorded which). The receptors were sampled from a woman between 25 and 40 years old who had recovered from COVID-19.

The chain recombines TRBV30 with TRBJ2-7, with 9 nucleotides matching TRBD1. V shed 5 bases, J shed 3 bases, and the junction held 8 bases outside the gene matches. Germline loops: CDR1 GTSNPN, CDR2 SVGIG (reference sequence). This CDR3 is 14 amino acids long. The chain's CDR3 is CAWDTDRGYYEQYF. DNA for the CDR3: TGTGCCTGGGATACGGACAGGGGTTACTACGAGCAGTACTTC.

The rearrangement joins TRBV7-2 to TRBJ1-2, with a tentative D call TRBD1 (5 bases). This CDR3 is built from 14 residues. V was pared by 1 base and J by 9 bases, with 15 bases between. Germline lookup yields CDR1 SGHTA and CDR2 FQGNSA. The CDR3 DNA reads as TGTGCCAGCAGCTTAGAGGACACCTCGAGAAGCTACACCTTC. Translating gives CASSLEDTSRSYTF.

The sample holds one count of this clone. The J gene is TRBJ2-1, the V gene TRBV5-1, with 9 positions matching TRBD2. The germline V gene has CDR1 SGHRS and CDR2 YFSETQ. The CDR3 contains 16 residues. Trimming took 5 bases from V and 3 from J; bases not matched to a gene: 9. DNA for the CDR3: TGCGCCAGCAGGTCTTTTCTAGCGGGGAGCTACAATGAGCAGTTCTTC. As protein: CASRSFLAGSYNEQFF.

The rearrangement uses TRBV20-1 and TRBJ2-1, with 13 bases fitting TRBD2. The CDR3 consists of 14 residues. Looked up from germline, CDR1 is DFQATT and CDR2 is SNEGSKA (reference sequence). Trimming removed 3 bases from V and 10 bases from J; junction bases left unmatched: 6. CDR3 sequence: CSASQLAGGWEQFF. In nucleotides, the CDR3 is TGCAGTGCTAGTCAACTAGCGGGAGGGTGGGAGCAGTTCTTC.

J is TRBJ2-6 and V is TRBV4-3, with D unresolved. Trimming left V 1 base short and J 4 bases short, with 14 bases between. Germline V gene lookup returns CDR1 LGHNA and CDR2 YSLEER. This CDR3 has 17 amino acids. CDR3 DNA sequence: TGCGCCAGCAGCCAAGTGGCTGGGCTTAAGGGGGCCAACGTCCTGACTTTC. This translates into CASSQVAGLKGANVLTF.

This chain joins TRBV9 and TRBJ2-3, with D possibly TRBD1 on 6 matching bases. CDR1 is SGDLS and CDR2 is YYNGEE in the germline V gene. V lost 2 bases and J lost 2, with 12 bases in between. The CDR3 length is 15 residues. The CDR3 DNA reads TGTGCCAGCAGCGTCGATGGACAGAACACAGATACGCAGTATTTT. Translation: CASSVDGQNTDTQYF.

The chain links TRBV6-5 to TRBJ1-1; D not certain. The CDR3 extends over 13 amino acids. The V gene's germline CDR1 is MNHEY and CDR2 SVGAGI. Trimming took off 5 bases at V and 7 bases at J, with 14 bases between the two ends. The CDR3 sequence is CASSRGLTNEAFF. For the CDR3, the DNA is TGTGCCAGCAGTAGAGGACTGACCAATGAAGCTTTCTTT.

This clone is a singleton in its sample. The genes are TRBV27 and TRBJ2-7; TRBD1 matches 10 bases. Germline values: CDR1 MNHEY, CDR2 SMNVEV (reference sequence). The CDR3 totals 14 residues. J was trimmed by 4 bases and V by 2 bases; bases with no gene match: 2. The CDR3 sequence is CASSLGTGAYEQYF. The CDR3 DNA sequence: TGTGCCAGCAGTTTAGGGACAGGGGCATACGAGCAGTACTTC.

V and J are TRBV11-2 and TRBJ2-7, with TRBD1 as a possible D gene (6 bases). Germline CDR1 SGHAT, CDR2 FQNNGV. The CDR3 loop spans 15 amino acids. Trimming cost V 6 bases and J 0 bases, with 15 bases left between them. CDR3 in amino acids: CASSRQQGSSYEQYF. The CDR3 DNA reads TGTGCCAGCAGTAGACAACAGGGAAGCTCCTACGAGCAGTACTTC.